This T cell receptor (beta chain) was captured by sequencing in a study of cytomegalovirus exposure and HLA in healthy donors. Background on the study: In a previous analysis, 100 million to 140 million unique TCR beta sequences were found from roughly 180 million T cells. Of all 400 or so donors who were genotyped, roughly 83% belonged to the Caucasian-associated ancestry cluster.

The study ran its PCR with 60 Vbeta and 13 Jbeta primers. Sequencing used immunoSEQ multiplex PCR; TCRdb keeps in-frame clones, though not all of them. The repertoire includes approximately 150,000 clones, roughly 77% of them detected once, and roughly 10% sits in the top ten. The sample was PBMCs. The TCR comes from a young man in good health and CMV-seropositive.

CDR3 loop: CASSLSQAMNTEAFF. In DNA, the CDR3 is TGTGCCAGCAGTTTATCACAGGCTATGAACACTGAAGCTTTCTTT. The chain joins TRBV27 to TRBJ1-1; weak D call: TRBD1 (5 bases). The CDR3 sequence is 15 residues long. The germline V gene encodes CDR1 MNHEY and CDR2 SMNVEV (reference sequence). V lost 0 bases, J lost 0 bases, and 8 bases lay in between.